This TCR beta chain was documented in a study of beta chain features in type 1 diabetes. Study background: What patients shared with healthy donors was a similar profile of age, gender and cell yields. Sorted cell examination encompassed about 110,000,000 cells across all samples. Whole-study findings and limits: Shorter templates might be favored by PCR, equally in patients and controls.

The germline CDR1 and CDR2 sequences are LNHNV and YYDKDF (reference sequence). This CDR3 comprises 15 residues. V was trimmed by 4 bases and J by 2 bases, leaving 15 bases between them. Cells sorted by CD45RO/CCR7/CD25/CD127/CD95/CD27 comprised CD4+ naive, central memory, regulatory and stem cell-like memory cells. Regarding this clone: Its antigen remains unidentified.

What was sequenced were expressed TCRB transcripts, since all of the isolated RNA had been reverse transcribed. Using immunoSEQ multiplex PCR, the repertoire was profiled, and TCRdb retains in-frame clones only, with some absent. This sample has about 250,000 clones; 12% to 15% occur once, and the top ten carry around 0.025%. What was sequenced was naive CD4+ T cells from blood. The rearrangement uses TRBV15 and TRBJ2-7; a possible D gene is TRBD1 (6 bases). This sequence originates from a woman between 35 and 50 years old in good health. For the CDR3, the DNA is TGTGCCACCAGCACCCCTCCGGGACAACCCTACGAGCAGTACTTC. Protein: CATSTPPGQPYEQYF.